These T cell receptor beta chains were read from a single sample in a study of T cell responses to AZD1222 COVID-19 vaccine. Profiled with immunoSEQ multiplex PCR; TCRdb holds only in-frame clones, not every one. The sample holds approximately 150,000 clones; 80% to 95% are singletons and the top ten take 4% to 5.5%. Material: peripheral blood, obtained on day 0 of AZD1222 vaccination. These receptors all stem from an adult in good health. CDR3s include the opening cysteine and the closing phenylalanine or tryptophan. Each record gives: J gene, V gene, D gene, clone size, CDR3 protein, CDR3 DNA. D genes are given only for firm matches. Rows give clone size only sometimes, using once, few, many, or a class for an expanded clone.

>TRBJ2-5|TRBV11-3|.|.
CASSNGETQYF
TGTGCCAGCAGCAATGGGGAGACCCAGTACTTC
>TRBJ2-7|TRBV2|TRBD2|.
CASSEDGLAASYEQYF
TGTGCCAGCAGTGAAGATGGCCTAGCGGCTTCCTACGAGCAGTACTTC
>TRBJ2-1|TRBV6-2/TRBV6-3|.|.
CASSYQRLDLLSSYNEQFF
TGTGCCAGCAGTTACCAAAGACTAGACCTTCTGAGCTCCTACAATGAGCAGTTCTTC
>TRBJ2-7|TRBV28|TRBD1|.
CASRPTSGQGPISSYEQYF
TGTGCCAGCAGACCCACCTCGGGACAGGGGCCTATAAGCTCCTACGAGCAGTACTTC
>TRBJ1-6|TRBV3-1/TRBV3-2|.|.
CASSPWQDRSSPLHF
TGTGCCAGCAGTCCCTGGCAGGACCGGTCCTCACCCCTCCACTTT
>TRBJ2-3|TRBV28|.|.
CASTNSGSTDTQYF
TGTGCCAGCACCAATAGCGGAAGCACAGATACGCAGTATTTT
>TRBJ1-5|TRBV28|TRBD1|.
CASSPGGRDSNQPQHF
TGTGCCAGCAGTCCAGGGGGCAGGGATAGCAATCAGCCCCAGCATTTT
>TRBJ2-3|TRBV9|.|.
CASSPRLRGQTDTQYF
TGTGCCAGCAGCCCTCGACTCAGGGGCCAAACAGATACGCAGTATTTT
>TRBJ2-5|TRBV3-1/TRBV3-2|.|.
CASSQVVQETQYF
TGTGCCAGCAGCCAAGTTGTCCAAGAGACCCAGTACTTC
>TRBJ2-6|TRBV10-3|TRBD1|.
CAISDQGARGANVLTF
TGTGCCATCAGTGATCAGGGGGCGCGGGGGGCCAACGTCCTGACTTTC
>TRBJ1-2|TRBV6-5|.|once
CASSAGTRPNYGYTF
TGTGCCAGCAGCGCGGGCACCAGACCTAACTATGGCTACACCTTC
>TRBJ1-3|TRBV5-6|.|.
CASSWKGGRVMSGNTIYF
TGTGCCAGCAGCTGGAAAGGTGGAAGGGTGATGAGTGGAAACACCATATATTTT
>TRBJ2-7|TRBV24-1|TRBD2|.
CATQAGGPYEQYF
TGTGCCACACAAGCGGGAGGTCCCTACGAGCAGTACTTC
>TRBJ2-7|TRBV3-1/TRBV3-2|.|.
CASRPGTGLSYEQYF
TGTGCCAGCAGACCCGGGACTGGCCTCTCCTACGAGCAGTACTTC
>TRBJ2-7|TRBV27|TRBD2|.
CASSWTSGYEQYF
TGTGCCAGCAGCTGGACTAGCGGCTACGAGCAGTACTTC
>TRBJ2-3|TRBV7-7|.|.
CASSLEISDTQYF
TGTGCTAGCAGCTTAGAGATTTCAGATACGCAGTATTTT
>TRBJ1-1|TRBV7-9|.|.
CASSLKDPRLNTEAFF
TGTGCCAGCAGCTTAAAGGATCCCAGACTGAACACTGAAGCTTTCTTT
>TRBJ2-3|TRBV4-3|TRBD2|.
CASSLRTSGRRRDTQYF
TGCGCCAGCAGCCTGCGGACTAGCGGGAGGCGGAGAGATACGCAGTATTTT
>TRBJ1-6|TRBV18|.|.
CASHGQTNSPLHF
TGTGCCAGCCACGGACAGACGAATTCACCCCTCCACTTT
>TRBJ1-2|TRBV6-5|.|.
CASSYSAGFNYGYTF
TGTGCCAGCAGTTACTCGGCCGGGTTTAACTATGGCTACACCTTC
>TRBJ1-4|TRBV6-5|.|.
CASSRTVESEKLFF
TGTGCCAGCAGCAGGACTGTAGAGTCCGAAAAACTGTTTTTT
>TRBJ2-3|TRBV28|TRBD2|.
CASSSRLAGRDTQYF
TGTGCCAGCAGTTCACGACTAGCGGGGCGAGATACGCAGTATTTT
>TRBJ1-4|TRBV3-1/TRBV3-2|TRBD1|.
CASSQRQGTEKLFF
TGTGCCAGCAGCCAAAGACAGGGGACTGAAAAACTGTTTTTT
>TRBJ2-3|TRBV27|.|.
CASSSEYTQYF
TGTGCCAGCAGTTCCGAATATACGCAGTATTTT
>TRBJ1-1|TRBV29-1|.|.
CSVRQVSDTEAFF
TGCAGCGTTAGACAGGTGTCGGACACTGAAGCTTTCTTT
>TRBJ1-1|TRBV9|.|once
CASSVDGVNTEAFF
TGTGCCAGCAGCGTAGATGGGGTGAACACTGAAGCTTTCTTT
>TRBJ1-3|TRBV6-5|.|.
CASSLLGSGNTIYF
TGTGCCAGCAGTTTACTGGGCTCTGGAAACACCATATATTTT
>TRBJ1-2|TRBV7-2|.|.
CASSLVRESGYTF
TGTGCCAGCAGCTTGGTCAGGGAGAGTGGCTACACCTTC
>TRBJ2-7|TRBV29-1|.|.
CSVLGGLSVDEQYF
TGCAGCGTTTTAGGGGGGCTTAGCGTCGACGAGCAGTACTTC
>TRBJ1-4|TRBV28|.|.
CASSPRRGNEKLFF
TGTGCCAGCAGCCCCCGGAGGGGGAATGAAAAACTGTTTTTT
>TRBJ2-1|TRBV6-5|.|.
CASSTRSSNEQFF
TGTGCCAGCAGTACTAGGAGTTCGAATGAGCAGTTCTTC
>TRBJ2-1|TRBV7-3|.|once
CASSPQSSYNEQFF
TGTGCCAGCAGCCCCCAAAGCTCCTACAATGAGCAGTTCTTC
>TRBJ1-5|TRBV6-5|TRBD1|.
CASSAGGANQPQHF
TGTGCCAGCAGCGCAGGGGGCGCGAATCAGCCCCAGCATTTT